The entry below gives a single TCR beta chain sequence along with its context. This entry is derived from a study of blood T cell repertoires in COVID-19. Per the authors' pipeline: Amplification of reference gene primers was used by the study to estimate nucleated cell counts. The data were produced by immunoSEQ multiplex PCR, yet TCRdb's version contains in-frame clones alone and is incomplete. The DNA gave D and trimming, while V, J and clone size come from that table. This table holds hundreds of thousands of clones, 90% found once. Participant-given clinical history determined each cohort assignment. Germline values: CDR1 MNHEY, CDR2 SMNVEV (reference sequence). V gave up 6 bases and J gave up 4 bases; unmatched junction bases: 3. The CDR3 is made up of 13 amino acids.

This clonotype was sampled from a man aged 30 to 45 who had been exposed to COVID-19. Input material: PBMCs or T cells enriched from blood (not recorded which). This chain links TRBV27 with TRBJ2-1, with 7 bases matching TRBD2. The CDR3 DNA is TGTGCCAGCAGGAGCGGGGCTTACAATGAGCAGTTCTTC. Translation: CASRSGAYNEQFF.